The 4 T cell receptor beta chains below come from one sample, sequenced in a study of neurological immune-mediated disorders. The time point is: longitudinal time-point 1 (baseline). TCRdb reprocessed the 5' RACE reads with MiXCR, giving one entry per CDR3 protein. The sample shows some 49,000 distinct CDR3 sequences, approximately 11% of them seen only once. Sequencing input: PBMCs. All receptors come from a woman in her thirties or forties in good health.

This clonotype was picked up many times. V gene TRBV12-3 or TRBV12-4 combines with J gene TRBJ1-5, with D possibly being TRBD1 (5 bases). V lost 8 bases, J lost 8 bases, and 13 bases lay in between. The CDR3 covers 12 residues. CDR3 DNA: TGTGCCAGCGGGACGTCGGAAAAGCCCCAGCATTTT. This encodes CASGTSEKPQHF.

This clonotype was seen ten or more times. The chain uses TRBV5-1 and TRBJ1-1; D is perhaps TRBD1 (5 bases). Germline CDR1 SGHRS, CDR2 YFSETQ. The V and J ends lost 3 bases and 2 bases respectively, with 11 bases between them. CDR3 size: 14 residues. This chain's CDR3 is CASSWRDPNTEAFF. CDR3 in DNA: TGCGCCAGCAGCTGGAGGGACCCCAACACTGAAGCTTTCTTT.

The table lists this clonotype with many counts. J is TRBJ1-2 and V is TRBV4-3; D is possibly TRBD1 (5 bases). The germline CDR1 and CDR2 sequences are LGHNA and YSLEER. The V end was cut by 4 bases, the J end by 2 bases, with 11 bases between. This CDR3 has 14 amino acids. The CDR3: CASSRGGTNYGYTF. CDR3 DNA: TGCGCCAGCAGCCGGGGGGGAACCAACTATGGCTACACCTTC.

This clonotype was counted ten times or more. V gene TRBV11-1 combines with J gene TRBJ2-5; no clear D gene. CDR3 size: 16 residues. Germline CDR1 SGHAT, CDR2 FQDESV (reference sequence). V was shortened by 1 base and J by 0 bases, with 12 bases between the two germline ends. CDR3 sequence (DNA): TGTGCCAGCAGCTTAGAGCTGTCCACGTACCAAGAGACCCAGTACTTC. It is translated as CASSLELSTYQETQYF.